These 8 T cell receptor beta chains share one sample of origin, sequenced in a study of STAT5B mutations in CD4+ large granular lymphocyte leukemia. Sequencing used immunoSEQ multiplex PCR; TCRdb keeps in-frame clones, though not all of them. The top ten hold around three quarters of the sample, which has 4,000 to 5,000 clones, about four fifths seen once. The sample consisted of PBMCs. The source of these receptors is a man aged 70 or older with CD4+ T-cell large granular lymphocyte leukemia.

V gene TRBV29-1 combines with J gene TRBJ2-7, with TRBD1 identical over 11 bases. Losses at the gene ends were 0 bases for V and 2 bases for J; bases not matched to a gene: 3. The CDR3 spans 15 residues. Per germline, CDR1 SQVTM and CDR2 ANQGSEA. CDR3 sequence reads: CSVEEGQGGPYEQYF. In nucleotides, the CDR3 is TGCAGCGTTGAAGAGGGACAGGGGGGGCCCTACGAGCAGTACTTC.

This chain connects TRBV2 to TRBJ1-1, with D uncertain. Trimming removed 6 bases at V and 4 bases at J, with 6 bases between. The germline V gene has CDR1 SNHLY and CDR2 FYNNEI. This CDR3 is built from 11 residues. CDR3 sequence: CASRGGTEAFF. DNA of the CDR3: TGTGCCAGCAGGGGAGGCACTGAAGCTTTCTTT.

The V and J genes are TRBV6-6 and TRBJ1-1; D call uncertain. The germline V gene encodes CDR1 MNHNY and CDR2 SVGAGI (reference sequence). V lost 2 bases to trimming and J lost 2 bases, with 12 bases between them. This CDR3 has 15 amino acids. Here the CDR3 DNA reads TGTGCCAGCAGTTACGTAGGCAGGTTAAACACTGAAGCTTTCTTT. As protein: CASSYVGRLNTEAFF.

This CDR3 is CASSRDGYNEQFF. The DNA of the CDR3 is TGTGCCAGCAGTCGGGACGGCTACAATGAGCAGTTCTTC. V and J are TRBV2 and TRBJ2-1; D may be TRBD1 or TRBD2 (5 bases each). The length of the CDR3 is 13 residues. V lost 5 bases to trimming and J lost 3 bases, with 8 bases between them. Looked up from germline, CDR1 is SNHLY and CDR2 is FYNNEI.

V and J are TRBV27 and TRBJ2-7; 11 positions match TRBD1. Germline values: CDR1 MNHEY, CDR2 SMNVEV (reference sequence). The ends lost 6 bases at V and 3 bases at J; junction bases unmatched: 13. This CDR3 has 17 amino acids. CDR3 bases: TGTGCCAGCAGCAGTTGGGGGGGGGACAGGGGGGTCTACGAGCAGTACTTC. Translation: CASSSWGGDRGVYEQYF.

This clone has only a few counts. The CDR3 coding sequence is TGCGCCAGCAGTGAGTCTGGCCGAGGGAACGAGCAGTACTTC. It is translated as CASSESGRGNEQYF. J is TRBJ2-7 and V is TRBV10-1; D is possibly TRBD2 (5 bases). This CDR3 comprises 14 residues. Germline assignment: CDR1 WNHNN and CDR2 SYGVQD (reference sequence). V was clipped by 0 bases and J by 5 bases, with 11 bases between them.

This clone is medium-sized within its sample. V gene TRBV4-1 combines with J gene TRBJ2-1; D is possibly TRBD2 (6 bases). Trimming removed 0 bases from V and 4 bases from J, with 19 bases in between. Looked up from germline, CDR1 is MGHRA and CDR2 is YSYEKL. The CDR3 spans 18 residues. The CDR3 sequence: CASSQEGREQGGYNEQFF. The CDR3 DNA follows: TGCGCCAGCAGCCAAGAGGGACGGGAGCAAGGAGGTTACAATGAGCAGTTCTTC.

V usage is TRBV4-1 and J usage is TRBJ1-4, with D possibly TRBD1 on 5 matching bases. V lost 1 base, J lost 8 bases, and 14 bases lay in between. This CDR3 spans 15 amino acids. Germline CDR1 reads MGHRA; CDR2 reads YSYEKL. For the CDR3, the DNA is TGCGCCAGCAGCCAAGTGACCAGGGAAGGGGAAAAACTGTTTTTT. Translation gives CASSQVTREGEKLFF.